This T cell receptor (beta chain) was profiled in a study of cytomegalovirus exposure and HLA in healthy donors. Notes on the study in general: Generally TCR sequences proved uncommon, though certain public TCRs appeared in numerous donors.

PCR primers comprised 60 Vbeta and 13 Jbeta primers. The assay was immunoSEQ multiplex PCR, and TCRdb's table has in-frame clones only and misses some. Of roughly 220,000 clones in the sample, roughly 80% were seen once. Trimming removed 2 bases from V and 3 bases from J; junction bases left unmatched: 11. This CDR3 has 19 residues. CDR1 WNHNN and CDR2 SYGVQD come from the germline V gene (reference sequence). Concerning this clone itself: Its specificity is unknown.

This sequence originates from a man aged 25-45 years in good health and CMV-seronegative. The specimen sequenced was PBMCs. The chain uses TRBV10-1 and TRBJ2-2, with 11 bases aligning to TRBD2. CDR3 coding DNA: TGCGCCAGCAGTGAGCGGCTAGCGGGGGGACCAACGGACACCGGGGAGCTGTTTTTT. It codes for CASSERLAGGPTDTGELFF.